Detailed here is one T cell receptor beta chain. Original methodology: Researchers report that nucleated cell counts were estimated from reference gene primer amplification. The data were produced by immunoSEQ multiplex PCR, yet TCRdb's version contains in-frame clones alone and is incomplete. Clone size and V and J calls were adopted from that table, with D and trimming inferred from the DNA. The sample has 360,000 or so clones; roughly 87% are singletons. The sample belongs to a study of blood T cell repertoires in COVID-19. Residents of about two dozen US areas, aged roughly 18 to 89 years, made up the participants. Which cohort a participant joined came from the clinical history participants gave. Among Cohort 3 donors, those recovered had two negative PCRs, clearance, or symptom resolution. Trimming took 0 bases from V and 4 from J, leaving 12 bases between them. CDR1 is LNHDA, CDR2 SQIVND, per germline (reference sequence). The CDR3 spans 15 residues.

This receptor was identified in a woman in her twenties or thirties who had recovered from COVID-19. Source material: PBMCs or T cells enriched from blood (not recorded which). The chain couples TRBV19 to TRBJ1-1; D gene uncertain. The CDR3 DNA follows: TGTGCCAGTAGTATAGATAAGGGAGTCAGCACTGAAGCTTTCTTT. Protein sequence: CASSIDKGVSTEAFF. Full variable domain (rest looked up from reference TRBV19 and TRBJ1-1): DGGITQSPKYLFRKEGQNVTLSCEQNLNHDAMYWYRQDPGQGLRLIYYSQIVNDFQKGDIAEGYSVSREKKESFPLTVTSAQKNPTAFYLCASSIDKGVSTEAFFGQGTRLTVV.